What follows describes a single T cell receptor beta chain. The V gene's germline CDR1 is SGHNT and CDR2 YENEEA. Germline trimming cut 5 bases from V and 2 bases from J; bases unmatched to any gene: 6. The CDR3 runs to 15 residues. This sample stems from a study of blood T cell repertoires in COVID-19. Study as a whole: COVID-19 samples collected from the United States, Italy and Spain covered acute and convalescent phases. T cells, B-cell-depleted T cells, or PBMCs supplied cDNA or gDNA.

Original processing notes: Cell counts per sample came from amplifying reference gene primers. Clones were read by immunoSEQ multiplex PCR, and TCRdb kept only the in-frame ones, dropping some. V, J and clone size were drawn from that table, and D and trimming were deduced from the DNA. The sample has approximately 280,000 clones; roughly 88% are singletons. The specimen sequenced was peripheral blood. The TCR sequence derives from a man aged 18 to 30 with active or convalescent COVID-19. The chain has TRBV11-3 and TRBJ2-3, with 8 bases lining up with TRBD2. The CDR3 DNA sequence: TGTGCCAGCAGCCTCGGACTAGCCAACACAGATACGCAGTATTTT. Translation: CASSLGLANTDTQYF.